The 11 T cell receptor beta chains below all came from one sample that was sequenced in a study of vaccination and CD4 T cells after COVID-19. An Oncomine TCR Beta short-read assay was used to sequence the DNA from cultured CD4+ T cells. TCRdb ran MiXCR on the PCR reads and lists one entry per CDR3 protein. The sample has more than 13,000 distinct CDR3 sequences; 21% are singletons. Their recognized antigens are unknown. Described treatment: roughly 10-day PBMC culture with coronavirus spike peptide pools or control peptides (ViraFEST assay). The specimen was CD4+ T cells from blood, cultured in vitro, collected before SARS-CoV-2 vaccination. The receptors stem from a human donor who received a COVID-19 vaccine.

By sample fraction, this clonotype is medium-sized (0.01 to 0.1%). The chain recombines TRBV20-1 with TRBJ2-3; 9 bases are a match to TRBD2. J was trimmed by 1 base and V by 5 bases; bases with no gene match: 7. The germline CDR1 and CDR2 sequences are DFQATT and SNEGSKA (reference sequence). The CDR3 covers 15 residues. The CDR3 DNA reads as TGCAGTGCTGAACAACCTAGCGGGGGCACAGATACGCAGTATTTT. This sequence encodes CSAEQPSGGTDTQYF.

V is TRBV18 and J is TRBJ1-2, with 7 bases aligning to TRBD1. The CDR3 runs 15 residues. CDR1 is KGHSH and CDR2 is LQKENI in the germline V gene. The V segment lost 2 bases and the J segment 7 bases; nucleotides outside the gene matches: 10. The CDR3 DNA reads as TGTGCCAGCTCACCAACAGGGGACAATGGGGGTGGCTACACCTTC. It specifies CASSPTGDNGGGYTF. Looking up the rest from reference TRBV18 and TRBJ1-2 gives the full variable domain: NAGVMQNPRHLVRRRGQEARLRCSPMKGHSHVYWYRQLPEEGLKFMVYLQKENIIDESGMPKERFSAEFPKEGPSILRIQQVVRGDSAAYFCASSPTGDNGGGYTFGSGTRLTVV.

V gene TRBV21-1 combines with J gene TRBJ1-1; no DNA check was done on the table's D call, TRBD1. TRBV21-1 is described as a pseudogene. This CDR3 spans 21 amino acids. The CDR3 loop reads CVMPSRQGAHRFFHWNTEAFF. Written as DNA, the CDR3 is TGTGTCATGCCTTCGAGACAGGGGGCGCATAGGTTTTTTCATTGGAACACTGAAGCTTTCTTT.

Points on this clonotype: At one end, the junction sequence differs from germline, possibly due to a read error. The V call is TRBV7-9, the J call TRBJ2-1, with D unresolved. Germline V gene data show CDR1 as SEHNR and CDR2 as FQNEAQ (reference sequence). The CDR3 covers 13 residues. The DNA for the CDR3 is TGCGCCAGCACCCGTCTCGATGACAATGAGCAGTTCTTC. Translating it yields CASTRLDDNEQFF.

This chain connects TRBV9 to TRBJ1-6; 8 bases agree with TRBD1. V lost 3 bases and J lost 3; bases outside the gene matches: 2. Germline CDR1 and CDR2: SGDLS and YYNGEE. The CDR3 loop spans 15 amino acids. CDR3 nucleotides: TGTGCCAGCAGCGCCGGGACAGGCTATAATTCACCCCTCCACTTT. It specifies CASSAGTGYNSPLHF.

The CDR3 DNA is TGTGCCAGCAGTGAAAGGACAGGGGGAGAGCAGTACTTC. Protein: CASSERTGGEQYF. The chain is built from TRBV6-1 and TRBJ2-7; 10 bases agree with TRBD1. Trimming at V came to 2 bases and at J to 7 bases, leaving 2 bases not matched to a gene. This CDR3 has 13 amino acids. CDR1 and CDR2 from the germline V gene are MNHNS and SASEGT.

The chain recombines TRBV19 with TRBJ2-3; 7 bases map to TRBD1. Germline CDR1 reads LNHDA; CDR2 reads SQIVND (reference sequence). This CDR3 contains 14 residues. J gave up 5 bases and V 3 bases, and 5 bases lay outside the gene matches. The DNA for the CDR3 is TGTGCCAGTAGTATGGGACAGTTTTTAGATACGCAGTATTTT. Protein product: CASSMGQFLDTQYF.

This clonotype occurred a few times. The rearrangement links TRBV6-1 to TRBJ2-2; the D is unclear. The CDR3 runs to 12 residues. Between the trimmed V and J ends, which lost 7 bases and 6 bases, there was a span of 9 bases. Germline CDR1 and CDR2: MNHNS and SASEGT. This CDR3 reads CASNKGPGELFF. The CDR3 nucleotides are TGTGCCAGCAACAAGGGCCCCGGGGAGCTGTTTTTT.

CDR3: CASSSGADTQYF. For the CDR3, the DNA is TGTGCCAGCAGTTCGGGTGCAGATACGCAGTATTTT. V gene TRBV5-6 combines with J gene TRBJ2-3; no definite D call. V dropped 5 bases and J dropped 4 bases, with 8 bases sitting between them. Germline V lookup: CDR1 SGHDT, CDR2 YYEEEE. The CDR3 runs to 12 residues. The full variable domain, with the rest looked up from reference TRBV5-6 and TRBJ2-3, is DAGVTQSPTHLIKTRGQQVTLRCSPKSGHDTVSWYQQALGQGPQFIFQYYEEEERQRGNFPDRFSGHQFPNYSSELNVNALLLGDSALYLCASSSGADTQYFGPGTRLTVL.

The chain's CDR3 is CARFGPLWAVWDTEAFF. Here the CDR3 DNA reads TGTGCCAGGTTTGGTCCCCTGTGGGCTGTTTGGGACACTGAAGCTTTCTTT. The J gene is TRBJ1-1, the V gene TRBV6-1; D gene uncertain. The CDR3 contains 17 residues. With 9 bases removed from V and 3 bases from J, the gap between germline ends came to 26 bases. Germline CDR1 reads MNHNS; CDR2 reads SASEGT.

This clonotype has a handful of counts. The gene calls are TRBV7-9 and TRBJ1-2; possible D gene TRBD1, 5 bases. The ends were cut back, 7 bases at V and 6 bases at J, with 15 bases in the middle. CDR3 length: 13 residues. Germline V CDR1 and CDR2: SEHNR, FQNEAQ (reference sequence). In DNA, the CDR3 is TGTGCCAGCACCCCTTCGGGGGGAGATGGCTACACCTTC. This sequence encodes CASTPSGGDGYTF. Full variable domain (missing parts from reference TRBV7-9 and TRBJ1-2): DTGVSQNPRHKITKRGQNVTFRCDPISEHNRLYWYRQTLGQGPEFLTYFQNEAQLEKSRLLSDRFSAERPKGSFSTLEIQRTEQGDSAMYLCASTPSGGDGYTFGSGTRLTVV.